This TCR beta chain was observed in a study of OX40 agonist ivuxolimab in advanced cancers. Overall study context: Patients were given ivuxolimab, an antibody that agonizes OX40 (CD134). Patients achieving partial responses numbered three: one hepatocellular carcinoma case and two cutaneous melanoma cases. Whole-study findings and limits: Partly responding patients at 0.1-3.0 mg/kg showed some of the smallest clonal expansion.

For this clone: Its antigen is undetermined.

The V gene's germline CDR1 is SGHRS and CDR2 YFSETQ. The V end was cut by 0 bases, the J end by 6 bases, with 13 bases between. This CDR3 contains 15 residues. The repertoire was sequenced with immunoSEQ multiplex PCR; TCRdb's copy has only in-frame clones and lacks some. The sample lists around 17,000 clones, 70% to 90% occurring once. The sequenced sample was CD4+ or CD8+ T cells sorted from blood, obtained in a trial of the OX40 agonist ivuxolimab. The TCR originated in an adult with an advanced solid tumor such as melanoma, head and neck, liver or kidney cancer. The chain couples TRBV5-1 to TRBJ2-1; perhaps D is TRBD1 or TRBD2 (5 bases each). The CDR3 sequence: CASSLVSGSLNEQFF. In DNA form, the CDR3 reads TGCGCCAGCAGCTTGGTGTCAGGGAGTCTCAATGAGCAGTTCTTC.